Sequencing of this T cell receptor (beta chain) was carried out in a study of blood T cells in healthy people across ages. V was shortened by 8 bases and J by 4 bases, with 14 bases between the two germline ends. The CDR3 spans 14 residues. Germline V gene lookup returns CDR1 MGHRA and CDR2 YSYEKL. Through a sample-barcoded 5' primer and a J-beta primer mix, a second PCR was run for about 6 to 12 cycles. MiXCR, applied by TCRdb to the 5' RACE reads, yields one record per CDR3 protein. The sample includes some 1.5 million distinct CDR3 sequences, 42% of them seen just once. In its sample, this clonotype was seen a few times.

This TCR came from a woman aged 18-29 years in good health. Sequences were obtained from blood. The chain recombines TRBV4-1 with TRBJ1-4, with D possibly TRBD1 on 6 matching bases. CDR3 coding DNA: TGCGCCAGCGCACCGGGACACTTTAATGAAAAACTGTTTTTT. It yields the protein CASAPGHFNEKLFF.